This T cell receptor (beta chain) was identified in a study of breast tumors, draining lymph nodes, adjacent tissues. Study-level findings and limits: Findings are consistent with lymph node origin and intratumoral expansion of most tumor T cells. Luminal-like breast cancer showed significantly higher tumor–nontumor repertoire similarity than basal-like. Tumors had less TCR diversity than lymph nodes, more than nontumor tissue. Data only fit, rather than demonstrated, lymph node origin of most tumor T cells.

Unmatched junction bases numbered 9, after V lost 2 bases and J lost 2 bases. The CDR3 runs 17 residues. CDR1 SGHRS and CDR2 YFSETQ come from the germline V gene. A word on this clonotype: What it binds is unknown.

TCRdb re-analysed the multiplex PCR reads in MiXCR, keeping a single row per CDR3 protein. Of 45,000 to 65,000 distinct CDR3 sequences in the sample, under 45% were seen once. This receptor was identified in a female donor with breast cancer. Some clones in this sample may be carry-over from other donors' samples. The sequenced sample was breast tumor tissue. The chain combines TRBV5-1 with TRBJ1-5, with 8 bases fitting TRBD1. The CDR3 spells CASSFRDRRGGNQPQHF. CDR3 nucleotide sequence: TGCGCCAGCAGCTTCAGGGACAGGCGGGGAGGCAATCAGCCCCAGCATTTT.